The next 14 T cell receptor beta chains were all read from a single sample in a study of blood T cells in healthy people across ages. Primed by a sample-barcoded 5' primer and a J-beta primer mix, a second PCR proceeded for about 7 to 11 cycles. TCRdb re-derived calls from the 5' RACE reads in MiXCR, one entry per CDR3 protein. This sample has over 1,500,000 distinct CDR3 sequences, with more than 35% found just once. The sample taken for sequencing was blood. The receptors shown here come from a human donor in good health.

The CDR3: CSARVGIAGYNEQFF. DNA of the CDR3: TGCAGTGCTAGAGTAGGAATAGCGGGCTACAATGAGCAGTTCTTC. V gene TRBV20-1 combines with J gene TRBJ2-1; 7 positions match TRBD2. Germline V gives CDR1 DFQATT, CDR2 SNEGSKA (reference sequence). This CDR3 region has 15 residues. J was trimmed by 3 bases and V by 1 base; bases with no gene match: 6.

In regard to this clonotype: A much larger clone lies a single base off, so this may be a read error. V and J are TRBV9 and TRBJ2-4; 9 nucleotides line up with TRBD1. The J call is in doubt because the DNA end fits TRBJ2-5 better. The CDR3 is 14 residues long. The germline gives CDR1 SGDLS, CDR2 YYNGEE. CDR3 in DNA: TGTGCCAGCAGCGTGGACAGGGGTTGGGAGACCCAGTACTTC. Translating gives CASSVDRGWETQYF.

This chain links TRBV6-6 with TRBJ1-2; weak D call: TRBD1 (6 bases). Trimming stripped 4 bases from V and 8 bases from J, with 20 bases between. The germline CDR1 and CDR2 sequences are MNHNY and SVGAGI (reference sequence). This CDR3 has 15 residues. The CDR3 DNA reads as TGTGCCAGCAGTTCCCATGGGGGGCTGGATCGGGGCTACACCTTC. Its protein is CASSSHGGLDRGYTF.

This clonotype was found a few times. The V and J genes are TRBV12-3 or TRBV12-4 and TRBJ1-2; tentative D call: TRBD1 (5 bases). Deletions cut 4 bases from V and 4 bases from J, with 19 bases between. The CDR3 length is 16 residues. The CDR3 here is CASSSPQGKSGYGYTF. The CDR3 nucleotides are TGTGCCAGCAGTTCCCCTCAGGGCAAAAGCGGCTATGGCTACACCTTC.

This clonotype has ten or more counts. J is TRBJ2-3 and V is TRBV12-3 or TRBV12-4; D possibly uses TRBD1 or TRBD2 (5 bases each). Trimming stripped 5 bases from V and 11 bases from J, with 11 bases between. The CDR3 extends over 11 amino acids. As DNA, the CDR3 is TGTGCCAGCAGTGACAGAGGGATGCAGTATTTT. It is translated as CASSDRGMQYF.

J is TRBJ2-4 and V is TRBV7-3; unclear D gene. V was cut by 3 bases and J by 9 bases, with 12 bases left in between. CDR1 is SGHTA and CDR2 is FQGTGA in the germline V gene. CDR3 length equals 13 residues. The CDR3 spells CASSLEFRSIQYF. The DNA of the CDR3 is TGTGCCAGCAGCTTGGAGTTTAGGAGCATTCAGTACTTC.

This clonotype was found a few times. One end of the junction does not line up with germline, which may come from a read error. The chain joins TRBV7-3 to TRBJ2-3; possibly TRBD1 for D (5 bases). The germline V gene has CDR1 SGHTA and CDR2 FQGTGA. CDR3 length: 14 residues. CDR3 region: CASSLQAQTDTQYF. Here the CDR3 DNA reads TGTGCCAGCAGCTTACAGGCCCAGACAGATACACAGTATTTT.

The chain combines TRBV5-5 with TRBJ2-1; TRBD2 matches at 8 bases. This CDR3 comprises 16 residues. The germline CDR1 and CDR2 sequences are SGHKS and YYEKEE (reference sequence). The junction had 7 bases not matched to a gene; V was cut back by 2 bases and J by 3 bases. CDR3 protein: CASSFRSGGLYNEQFF. The CDR3 DNA reads TGTGCCAGCAGCTTTAGGAGCGGGGGACTCTACAATGAGCAGTTCTTC.

This clonotype occurred a few times. The rearrangement joins TRBV2 to TRBJ2-3; no clear D gene. This CDR3 has 13 amino acids. Deletions cut 0 bases from V and 6 bases from J, with 7 bases between. Germline CDR1 reads SNHLY; CDR2 reads FYNNEI. Here the CDR3 DNA reads TGTGCCAGCAGTGAAGCTAGGTTCGATACGCAGTATTTT. Amino acids: CASSEARFDTQYF.

This clonotype was detected a few times. The genes are TRBV7-6 and TRBJ2-1; 8 nucleotides match TRBD2. This CDR3 spans 16 amino acids. Germline lookup yields CDR1 SGHVS and CDR2 FNYEAQ. After removal of 4 bases from V and 8 bases from J, the junction contained 13 bases not matched to a gene. CDR3 region: CASSSGGDWMSDEQFF. In DNA form, the CDR3 reads TGTGCCAGCAGCTCCGGGGGGGACTGGATGAGTGATGAGCAGTTCTTC.

The rearrangement uses TRBV7-2 and TRBJ2-7, with 14 bases lining up with TRBD2. From germline, CDR1 is SGHTA and CDR2 FQGNSA. CDR3 size: 18 residues. With 1 base clipped from V and 6 bases from J, the junction kept 11 bases outside the gene matches. The CDR3: CASSLGAGTSGGTFEQYF. In DNA, the CDR3 is TGTGCCAGCAGCTTAGGGGCGGGGACTAGCGGGGGCACCTTCGAGCAGTACTTC. The whole variable domain, filled in from reference TRBV7-2 and TRBJ2-7, reads GAGVSQSPSNKVTEKGKDVELRCDPISGHTALYWYRQSLGQGLEFLIYFQGNSAPDKSGLPSDRFSAERTGGSVSTLTIQRTQQEDSAVYLCASSLGAGTSGGTFEQYFGPGTRLTVT.

This chain connects TRBV15 to TRBJ2-1, with D hard to call. The CDR3 spans 13 residues. V shed 0 bases and J shed 6 bases, with 6 bases lying between them. CDR1 is LNHNV, CDR2 YYDKDF, per germline (reference sequence). CDR3 DNA sequence: TGTGCCACCAGCAGAGATAACGGCAATGAGCAGTTCTTC. Translated: CATSRDNGNEQFF.

The genes are TRBV7-9 and TRBJ1-3, with a possible D match to TRBD1 (6 bases). V lost 4 bases, J lost 0 bases, and 13 bases lay in between. The CDR3 spans 16 residues. The germline V gene has CDR1 SEHNR and CDR2 FQNEAQ (reference sequence). The DNA for the CDR3 is TGTGCCAGCAGCTCATACAGGGTGAGCTCTGGAAACACCATATATTTT. It is translated as CASSSYRVSSGNTIYF.

This clonotype was counted ten times or more. The chain links TRBV6-5 to TRBJ2-1; 9 positions agree with TRBD1. Germline CDR1 MNHEY, CDR2 SVGAGI. The CDR3 spans 15 residues. Germline trimming cut 6 bases from V and 3 bases from J; bases unmatched to any gene: 6. CDR3 nucleotides: TGTGCCAGCAGCCGACAGGGGGGATTCTACAATGAGCAGTTCTTC. Translation: CASSRQGGFYNEQFF.